This TCR beta chain was documented in a study of human T cells and chemical hapten exposure. Study information: Patch tests applied 0.01% DPC to the upper back and were scored after 6 days.

During construction of the library, unique molecular identifiers were attached to individual cDNA molecules for quantitative, reproducible TCR counting. TCRdb analysed the RACE reads with MiXCR anew, one entry per CDR3 protein. This sample has 250,000 or so distinct CDR3 sequences; around 7% occur once, and the top ten carry approximately 1.2%. Details on this clonotype: Its antigen is unknown.

Study results and caveats: The donors suffered from alopecia, so their immune response may not match that of healthy people. Those TCRs sitting above 1 in 1000 frequency stayed the same with DPC sensitization.

The CDR3 sequence is 14 residues long. V dropped 0 bases and J dropped 3 bases, with 10 bases sitting between them. The germline V gene encodes CDR1 SGHRS and CDR2 YFSETQ. The time point: pre-sensitization, week 0. The treatment denotes: therapeutic diphenylcyclopropenone sensitization with weekly scalp DPC. The chain employs TRBV5-1 and TRBJ2-7; D unclear. This clonotype was sampled from a young man with alopecia areata. Some clones in this sample may be carry-over from other donors' samples. This material consisted of whole blood, taken in connection with sensitization to the hapten diphenylcyclopropenone (DPC). CDR3 amino acids: CASSLEAGVYEQYV. The CDR3 DNA follows: TGCGCCAGCAGCTTGGAGGCTGGGGTCTACGAGCAGTACGTC.